Below, 19 T cell receptor beta chains from the same sample are listed, as sequenced in a study of T cell responses to AZD1222 COVID-19 vaccine. Only in-frame clones appear in the TCRdb table, and some are missing; sequencing was by immunoSEQ multiplex PCR. Here the sample spans about 120,000 clones, 85% to 95% being singletons. Sequences were derived from peripheral blood, sampled on day 0 of AZD1222 vaccination. Receptors were obtained from an adult in good health.

The genes are TRBV19 and TRBJ1-4; no firm D call. The germline gives CDR1 LNHDA, CDR2 SQIVND (reference sequence). The V end lost 5 bases, the J end lost 7 bases, and 20 bases lay between the germline ends. The CDR3 length is 16 residues. CDR3 protein: CASSLLLGNQGEKLFF. The CDR3, as DNA: TGTGCCAGTAGTCTCCTCCTGGGGAACCAAGGTGAAAAACTGTTTTTT.

The V call is TRBV7-2, the J call TRBJ1-1, with D tentatively TRBD1 (6 bases). The germline V and J ends were trimmed by 1 base and 4 bases, with 16 bases remaining between them. CDR3 size: 16 residues. Germline-derived CDR1 and CDR2 are SGHTA and FQGNSA. The CDR3 DNA sequence: TGTGCCAGCAGCTTAGTCTCGGGGGCGCGCGGCACTGAAGCTTTCTTT. This codes for CASSLVSGARGTEAFF.

As for this clone: The junction departs from germline at one end; a sequencing error may be responsible. The chain links TRBV7-7 to TRBJ2-3, with TRBD2 matching over 11 bases. The CDR3 loop spans 17 amino acids. Per the germline V gene, CDR1 is SSHAT and CDR2 is FNYEAQ (reference sequence). DNA of the CDR3: TGTGCTAGCAGCTTAACCGGGACTAGCGGATACAAAGATACGCAGTATTTT. It translates to CASSLTGTSGYKDTQYF.

The V and J genes are TRBV28 and TRBJ1-3; 7 nucleotides agree with TRBD1. CDR3 length: 15 residues. Unmatched junction bases numbered 6, after V lost 3 bases and J lost 4 bases. Germline CDR1 MDHEN, CDR2 SYDVKM. CDR3 sequence reads: CASSLAGTAGNTIYF. DNA of the CDR3: TGTGCCAGCAGTTTGGCCGGGACAGCAGGAAACACCATATATTTT.

The chain carries TRBV28 and TRBJ1-5; TRBD1 agrees at 7 bases. CDR3 size: 14 residues. J was trimmed by 7 bases and V by 6 bases; bases with no gene match: 9. CDR1 MDHEN and CDR2 SYDVKM come from the germline V gene. The CDR3, as DNA: TGTGCCAGCAGCCTTGACAGGGTGGAACAGCCCCAGCATTTT. This sequence encodes CASSLDRVEQPQHF.

The chain recombines TRBV28 with TRBJ2-3; 9 bases align to TRBD2. The CDR3 totals 17 residues. Germline trimming cut 5 bases from V and 1 base from J; bases unmatched to any gene: 10. From germline, CDR1 is MDHEN and CDR2 SYDVKM. CDR3 sequence reads: CASSSSGRTWGTDTQYF. The CDR3, as DNA: TGTGCCAGCAGTAGTAGCGGGAGAACGTGGGGCACAGATACGCAGTATTTT.

For this clone: The junction departs from the called germline gene at one end, perhaps through a read error. The rearrangement joins TRBV14 to TRBJ2-1, with 8 bases identical to TRBD2. Germline V gene lookup returns CDR1 SGHDN and CDR2 FVKESK. The CDR3 is 11 residues long. The CDR3 protein is CASSHGLALVF. The CDR3 DNA is TGTGCCAGCAGCCACGGACTAGCTTTAGTCTTC. The full variable domain, rest sourced from reference TRBV14 and TRBJ2-1, is EAGVTQFPSHSVIEKGQTVTLRCDPISGHDNLYWYRRVMGKEIKFLLHFVKESKQDESGMPNNRFLAERTGGTYSTLKVQPAELEDSGVYFCASSHGLALVFGPGTRLTVL.

The chain combines TRBV5-6 with TRBJ2-7, with a weak D call TRBD1 (7 bases). The CDR3 covers 18 residues. CDR1 SGHDT and CDR2 YYEEEE come from the germline V gene. The germline V and J ends were trimmed by 2 bases and 0 bases, with 21 bases remaining between them. CDR3 nucleotide sequence: TGTGCCAGCAGCTTACCAGGGGGGAGGAGCCGCCACTCCTACGAGCAGTACTTC. This codes for CASSLPGGRSRHSYEQYF.

V usage is TRBV28 and J usage is TRBJ1-2, with D uncertain. From germline, CDR1 is MDHEN and CDR2 SYDVKM. Trimming pared 1 base from V and 4 bases from J, leaving 13 bases between. The CDR3 consists of 15 residues. CDR3 loop: CASSLSSGHGYGYTF. CDR3 sequence (DNA): TGTGCCAGCAGTTTATCGTCAGGTCATGGCTATGGCTACACCTTC.

The chain has TRBV18 and TRBJ2-7, with no clear D. This CDR3 is built from 13 residues. Germline values: CDR1 KGHSH, CDR2 LQKENI. V shed 3 bases and J shed 4 bases, with 10 bases lying between them. The CDR3 is CASSPPSAYEQYF. The CDR3 nucleotides read TGTGCCAGCTCACCCCCGTCGGCATACGAGCAGTACTTC.

The chain is built from TRBV2 and TRBJ1-1; D is possibly TRBD1 (5 bases). The CDR3 totals 14 residues. Germline V gene sequence: CDR1 SNHLY, CDR2 FYNNEI. V was pared by 11 bases and J by 2 bases, with 18 bases between. CDR3 amino acids: CAGGMGRGNTEAFF. In nucleotides, the CDR3 is TGTGCCGGAGGAATGGGGAGGGGAAACACTGAAGCTTTCTTT.

J is TRBJ1-2 and V is TRBV28; weak D call: TRBD1 (5 bases). Trimming took off 3 bases at V and 8 bases at J, with 7 bases between the two ends. Germline lookup yields CDR1 MDHEN and CDR2 SYDVKM. This CDR3 contains 11 residues. The CDR3 sequence: CASSLDTGYTF. The CDR3, as DNA: TGTGCCAGCAGTTTGGACACGGGCTACACCTTC.

This chain links TRBV6-2 or TRBV6-3 with TRBJ2-3, with 9 bases aligning to TRBD1. There are 19 residues in the CDR3. V dropped 2 bases and J dropped 1; count of bases not matched to a gene: 13. Germline CDR1 is MNHEY and CDR2 is SVGEGT. CDR3 nucleotides: TGTGCCAGCAGTTACAACCCCCCGGGACAGGGACCGGGCACAGATACGCAGTATTTT. Translating gives CASSYNPPGQGPGTDTQYF.

The V gene is TRBV9, the J gene TRBJ1-5; D possibly corresponds to TRBD1 (5 bases). V was trimmed by 2 bases and J by 0 bases, leaving 6 bases between them. This CDR3 comprises 14 residues. Germline-derived CDR1 and CDR2 are SGDLS and YYNGEE. In nucleotides, the CDR3 is TGTGCCAGCAGCGTCGGGGGTAGCAATCAGCCCCAGCATTTT. Its protein product is CASSVGGSNQPQHF.

The CDR3 DNA reads as TGTGCCAGCAGCCCCCTGAGAGATACGCAGTATTTT. The encoded protein is CASSPLRDTQYF. This sequence joins TRBV3-1 (or the pseudogene TRBV3-2) and TRBJ2-3, with D hard to call. Trimming pared 4 bases from V and 5 bases from J, leaving 7 bases between. Germline values: CDR1 LGHDT, CDR2 YNNKEL (reference sequence). The CDR3 runs 12 residues.

The V call is TRBV28, the J call TRBJ1-4; possible D gene TRBD1, 6 bases. V lost 7 bases and J 10 bases, leaving 13 bases between the germline ends. Germline CDR1 and CDR2: MDHEN and SYDVKM. The CDR3 covers 12 residues. This CDR3 is CASNGGGGKLFF. Here the CDR3 DNA reads TGTGCCAGCAACGGGGGGGGCGGAAAACTGTTTTTT.

The V gene is TRBV28, the J gene TRBJ2-3, with D unclear. CDR1 MDHEN and CDR2 SYDVKM come from the germline V gene. This CDR3 contains 13 residues. V gave up 4 bases and J gave up 7 bases, with 12 bases separating them. CDR3 bases: TGTGCCAGCAGTTACCCTGAGTCATATACGCAGTATTTT. It specifies CASSYPESYTQYF. Full variable domain (missing parts from reference TRBV28 and TRBJ2-3): DVKVTQSSRYLVKRTGEKVFLECVQDMDHENMFWYRQDPGLGLRLIYFSYDVKMKEKGDIPEGYSVSREKKERFSLILESASTNQTSMYLCASSYPESYTQYFGPGTRLTVL.

The chain combines TRBV28 with TRBJ1-1; D is unclear. Germline CDR1 and CDR2: MDHEN and SYDVKM. V gave up 3 bases and J gave up 4 bases, with 3 bases separating them. This CDR3 contains 11 residues. In DNA form, the CDR3 reads TGTGCCAGCAGTTTTTCCACTGAAGCTTTCTTT. This sequence encodes CASSFSTEAFF.

The chain links TRBV28 to TRBJ1-1, with D possibly matching TRBD1 (5 bases). Germline CDR1 and CDR2: MDHEN and SYDVKM. The CDR3 consists of 17 residues. Trimming shortened V by 3 bases and J by 2 bases, and 19 bases separated the two germline ends. CDR3 DNA: TGTGCCAGCAGTTTTATTTCAGGGACGAAAATTAACACTGAAGCTTTCTTT. It yields the protein CASSFISGTKINTEAFF.